A single sample is the source of the 11 T cell receptor beta chains below, sequenced in a study of neoadjuvant nivolumab and ipilimumab in lung cancer. Generated by immunoSEQ multiplex PCR, the TCRdb table keeps only in-frame clones and is missing some. The data contain over 3,000 clones, approximately 90% of them singletons. The sequencing here drew on tumor tissue, taken after neoadjuvant nivolumab, alone or with ipilimumab, at or shortly before surgery. The receptors shown here come from an adult with non-small cell lung cancer.

The chain carries TRBV5-1 and TRBJ2-2; D might be TRBD1 (6 bases). CDR3 size: 16 residues. Germline V lookup: CDR1 SGHRS, CDR2 YFSETQ. V dropped 0 bases and J dropped 5 bases, with 14 bases sitting between them. DNA of the CDR3: TGCGCCAGCAGCTTGGATTTTACTACAGGGACCGGGGAGCTGTTTTTT. Residues: CASSLDFTTGTGELFF.

In the case of this clone: The junction differs from germline at one of its ends, possibly a read error. The rearrangement uses TRBV2 and TRBJ2-4; the match to TRBD2 covers 7 bases. CDR1 and CDR2 from the germline V gene are SNHLY and FYNNEI. The CDR3 covers 15 residues. The CDR3: CASREGSGRGNIQYF. CDR3 sequence (DNA): TGTGCCAGCAGGGAAGGATCGGGGAGGGGAAACATTCAGTACTTC. Complete variable domain (other parts from reference TRBV2 and TRBJ2-4): EPEVTQTPSHQVTQMGQEVILRCVPISNHLYFYWYRQILGQKVEFLVSFYNNEISEKSEIFDDQFSVERPDGSNFTLKIRSTKLEDSAMYFCASREGSGRGNIQYFGAGTRLSVL.

This chain links TRBV7-2 with TRBJ1-1; possibly TRBD1 for D (5 bases). V lost 0 bases, J lost 8 bases, and 13 bases lay in between. Germline CDR1 and CDR2: SGHTA and FQGNSA. CDR3 length: 14 amino acids. The CDR3 sequence is CASSLALMQGEAFF. The CDR3 DNA reads as TGTGCCAGCAGCTTAGCGCTTATGCAGGGCGAAGCTTTCTTT.

The chain joins TRBV5-1 to TRBJ2-1, with TRBD2 matching 10 bases. The junction had 8 bases not matched to a gene; V was cut back by 4 bases and J by 4 bases. Germline loops: CDR1 SGHRS, CDR2 YFSETQ. This CDR3 has 16 amino acids. CDR3 region: CASSPRLAGVYNEQFF. CDR3 in DNA: TGCGCCAGCAGCCCGCGCCTAGCGGGGGTTTACAATGAGCAGTTCTTC.

This chain uses TRBV4-3 with TRBJ1-5; D is unclear. Trimming shortened V by 1 base and J by 7 bases, and 8 bases separated the two germline ends. Looked up from germline, CDR1 is LGHNA and CDR2 is YSLEER. The CDR3 is 13 amino acids. The CDR3 sequence: CASSQGAGQPQHF. CDR3 in DNA: TGCGCCAGCAGCCAAGGGGCGGGACAGCCCCAGCATTTT.

J is TRBJ2-4 and V is TRBV7-9; 8 nucleotides agree with TRBD1. V was clipped by 5 bases and J by 3 bases; unmatched bases: 6. Germline V gives CDR1 SEHNR, CDR2 FQNEAQ (reference sequence). CDR3 length: 15 amino acids. The DNA for the CDR3 is TGTGCCAGCAGCAGTACACAGGGGGACAAAAACATTCAGTACTTC. This gives the protein CASSSTQGDKNIQYF.

The chain recombines TRBV2 with TRBJ2-1, with D tentatively TRBD1 (6 bases). The V end was cut by 7 bases, the J end by 5 bases, with 18 bases between. Germline lookup yields CDR1 SNHLY and CDR2 FYNNEI. The CDR3 length is 15 residues. This chain's CDR3 is CASTSPWTDDNEQFF. In nucleotides, the CDR3 is TGTGCCAGCACCTCACCTTGGACAGACGACAATGAGCAGTTCTTC.

The J gene is TRBJ1-5, the V gene TRBV18, with 7 positions matching TRBD1. This CDR3 has 16 amino acids. Unmatched junction bases numbered 11, after V lost 3 bases and J lost 6 bases. Germline V gene data show CDR1 as KGHSH and CDR2 as LQKENI. As DNA, the CDR3 is TGTGCCAGCTCACCCGACAGGGATGGGGCGGGTCAGCCCCAGCATTTT. Protein product: CASSPDRDGAGQPQHF.

V is TRBV10-2 and J is TRBJ2-7; possibly TRBD2 for D (6 bases). Trimming cost V 3 bases and J 13 bases, with 13 bases left between them. This CDR3 is built from 11 residues. Looked up from germline, CDR1 is WSHSY and CDR2 is SAAADI. As DNA, the CDR3 is TGCGCCAGCAGTGACGGGCGGAGGGCCTACTTC. Translating it yields CASSDGRRAYF.

The gene calls are TRBV6-5 and TRBJ2-2; D assignment may be TRBD1 or TRBD2 (5 bases each). V dropped 2 bases and J dropped 4 bases, with 11 bases sitting between them. The germline gives CDR1 MNHEY, CDR2 SVGAGI. The CDR3 extends over 15 amino acids. CDR3 sequence: CASSYAGAGTGELFF. CDR3 nucleotide sequence: TGTGCCAGCAGTTACGCTGGGGCGGGCACCGGGGAGCTGTTTTTT.

The J gene is TRBJ2-1, the V gene TRBV2, with 8 bases matching TRBD2. Looked up from germline, CDR1 is SNHLY and CDR2 is FYNNEI. V dropped 6 bases and J dropped 0; count of bases not matched to a gene: 4. The CDR3 contains 15 residues. This CDR3 reads CASRALADSYNEQFF. The CDR3, as DNA: TGTGCCAGCAGGGCACTAGCGGACTCCTACAATGAGCAGTTCTTC.